Listed here is a single TCR beta chain. This entry belongs to a study of blood T cells in healthy people across ages. The authors ran a second PCR of about 6 to 12 cycles using a sample-barcoded 5' primer and a J-beta primer mix. TCRdb re-called the 5' RACE reads with MiXCR, one entry per CDR3 protein. The profile shows approximately 900,000 distinct CDR3 sequences, approximately 32% of them singletons. These data were likewise used in another study, on T cells of mothers and their children. From that second work: The study recruited three healthy Caucasian mothers and their six children as donors. The TCR beta CDR3 read count exceeded 9 million for each mother and was some 3.1 million for each child.

The receptor was derived from a woman aged 40 to 50 in good health. The sample comprised blood.

CDR3: CTSGAANYGYTF. The DNA for the CDR3 is TGCACGTCGGGGGCAGCTAACTATGGCTACACCTTC. The rearrangement uses TRBV20-1 and TRBJ1-2, with D possibly matching TRBD1 (6 bases). The CDR3 is made up of 12 amino acids. Germline CDR1 reads DFQATT; CDR2 reads SNEGSKA (reference sequence).